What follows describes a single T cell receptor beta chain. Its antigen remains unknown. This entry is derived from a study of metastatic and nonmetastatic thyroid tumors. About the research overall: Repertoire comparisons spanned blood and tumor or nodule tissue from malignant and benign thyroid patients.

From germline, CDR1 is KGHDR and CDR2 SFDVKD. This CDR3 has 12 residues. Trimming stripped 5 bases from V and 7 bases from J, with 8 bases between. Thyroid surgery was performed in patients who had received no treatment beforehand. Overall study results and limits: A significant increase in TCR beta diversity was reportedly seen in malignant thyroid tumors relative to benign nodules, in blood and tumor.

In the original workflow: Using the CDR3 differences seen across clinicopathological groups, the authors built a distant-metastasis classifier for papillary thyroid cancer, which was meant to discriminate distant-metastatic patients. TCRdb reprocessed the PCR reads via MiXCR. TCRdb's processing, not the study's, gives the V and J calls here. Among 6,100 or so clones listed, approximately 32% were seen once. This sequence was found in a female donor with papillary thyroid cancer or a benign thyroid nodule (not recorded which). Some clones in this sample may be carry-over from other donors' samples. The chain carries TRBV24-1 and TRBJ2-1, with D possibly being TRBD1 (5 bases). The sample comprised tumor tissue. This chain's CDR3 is CATSGQTNEQFF. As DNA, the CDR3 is TGTGCCACCAGTGGACAGACTAATGAGCAGTTCTTC.